Shown below are 21 T cell receptor beta chains from a single sample sequenced in a study of a mutant IDH1 vaccine in newly diagnosed glioma. Their target antigens are unknown. The sample's time point: week 23, last vaccination. A single vaccine dose contained 300 ug of mutant IDH1 20-mer peptide, and topical imiquimod was used with it. Clones were read by immunoSEQ multiplex PCR, and TCRdb kept only the in-frame ones, dropping some. The sample carries about 86,000 clones, approximately 85% recorded once. This sample comprised PBMCs, obtained from a glioma patient whose treatment included an IDH1 peptide vaccine. All receptors come from a man aged 25 to 40 with glioma. Some clones in this sample may be carry-over from other donors' samples.

The chain links TRBV18 to TRBJ1-1; D perhaps matches TRBD1 (5 bases). Germline CDR1 is KGHSH and CDR2 is LQKENI. This CDR3 comprises 14 residues. V shed 3 bases and J shed 4 bases, with 12 bases lying between them. The CDR3: CASSPRGGVTEAFF. CDR3 nucleotides: TGTGCCAGCTCACCCCGGGGGGGGGTCACTGAAGCTTTCTTT.

The chain uses TRBV27 and TRBJ2-1; D gene uncertain. Germline CDR1 and CDR2: MNHEY and SMNVEV (reference sequence). The V gene lost 3 bases and the J gene lost 0 bases, with 12 bases spanning the gap. The CDR3 is made up of 16 amino acids. The CDR3 bases are TGTGCCAGCAGTTTTTACCCGGCCAGCTCCTACAATGAGCAGTTCTTC. Translation: CASSFYPASSYNEQFF.

This sequence joins TRBV7-2 and TRBJ2-3; either TRBD1 or TRBD2 may supply D (6 bases each). The germline V and J ends were trimmed by 6 bases and 0 bases, with 16 bases remaining between them. This CDR3 is built from 16 residues. Germline V gene sequence: CDR1 SGHTA, CDR2 FQGNSA. This CDR3 reads CASRNGGPMSTDTQYF. The CDR3 bases are TGTGCCAGCAGAAATGGGGGGCCAATGAGCACAGATACGCAGTATTTT.

V gene TRBV14 combines with J gene TRBJ1-3, with D uncertain. The CDR3 contains 15 residues. V was pared by 3 bases and J by 4 bases, with 13 bases between. Germline V gives CDR1 SGHDN, CDR2 FVKESK. CDR3 protein: CASSHGNSGGNTIYF. The CDR3 DNA follows: TGTGCCAGCAGCCACGGGAACAGCGGAGGAAACACCATATATTTT.

The V call is TRBV6-6, the J call TRBJ2-6; D unresolved. The CDR3 is 12 amino acids. The V gene's germline CDR1 is MNHNY and CDR2 SVGAGI (reference sequence). Trimming left V 6 bases short and J 4 bases short, with 4 bases between. In DNA form, the CDR3 reads TGTGCCAGCAGCAGCGGGGCCAACGTCCTGACTTTC. Translating gives CASSSGANVLTF.

This chain connects TRBV4-2 to TRBJ2-3; D is perhaps TRBD1 or TRBD2 (5 bases each). The V end was cut by 4 bases, the J end by 0 bases, with 14 bases between. The CDR3 spans 16 residues. The germline CDR1 and CDR2 sequences are LGHNA and YNFKEQ. The CDR3 region is CASSRSGTASTDTQYF. In nucleotides, the CDR3 is TGTGCCAGCAGCCGGTCCGGGACGGCGAGCACAGATACGCAGTATTTT.

The chain recombines TRBV27 with TRBJ2-1; tentatively, D is TRBD2 (7 bases). V lost 5 bases, J lost 8 bases, and 16 bases lay in between. This CDR3 spans 14 amino acids. The germline V gene encodes CDR1 MNHEY and CDR2 SMNVEV (reference sequence). The CDR3 nucleotides read TGTGCCAGCAGTAATGGGGGGGCTTTCGATGAGCAGTTCTTC. Encoded protein: CASSNGGAFDEQFF.

This chain's CDR3 is CASSRLAGVLDEQYF. In DNA, the CDR3 is TGTGCCAGCAGCCGACTAGCGGGAGTTTTAGACGAGCAGTACTTC. This chain joins TRBV7-8 and TRBJ2-7, with 12 nucleotides matching TRBD2. With V trimmed by 5 bases and J by 5 bases, 7 bases remained unmatched. The CDR3 spans 15 residues. CDR1 and CDR2 from the germline V gene are SGHVS and FQNEAQ.

This chain connects TRBV5-6 to TRBJ1-2; D is unclear. CDR1 and CDR2 (germline): SGHDT, YYEEEE. This CDR3 contains 14 residues. The ends were cut back, 2 bases at V and 2 bases at J, with 10 bases in the middle. DNA for the CDR3: TGTGCCAGCAGCTTTCTTAATCAGAACTATGGCTACACCTTC. The encoded protein is CASSFLNQNYGYTF. Variable domain in full (rest from reference TRBV5-6 and TRBJ1-2): DAGVTQSPTHLIKTRGQQVTLRCSPKSGHDTVSWYQQALGQGPQFIFQYYEEEERQRGNFPDRFSGHQFPNYSSELNVNALLLGDSALYLCASSFLNQNYGYTFGSGTRLTVV.

In the case of this clone: The same CDR3 arises from other DNA sequences in this sample as well. The chain recombines TRBV11-2 with TRBJ1-1; no reliable D call. Trimming took 1 base from V and 2 from J, leaving 8 bases between them. Germline V gene data show CDR1 as SGHAT and CDR2 as FQNNGV. This CDR3 has 14 residues. CDR3 DNA sequence: TGTGCCAGCAGCTTAGGGGCAGGTAACACTGAAGCTTTCTTT. Translating it yields CASSLGAGNTEAFF.

The chain combines TRBV4-3 with TRBJ2-7; possible D gene TRBD1, 6 bases. The CDR3 contains 13 residues. CDR1 and CDR2 from the germline V gene are LGHNA and YSLEER. V dropped 0 bases and J dropped 4 bases, with 7 bases sitting between them. CDR3 bases: TGCGCCAGCAGCCAAGACAGGGGTTACGAGCAGTACTTC. Protein: CASSQDRGYEQYF.

The rearrangement uses TRBV19 and TRBJ2-7, with D possibly being TRBD2 (6 bases). Germline V gene data show CDR1 as LNHDA and CDR2 as SQIVND (reference sequence). V lost 4 bases and J 4 bases, leaving 11 bases between the germline ends. The CDR3 contains 13 residues. Written as DNA, the CDR3 is TGTGCCAGTAGTACGGAGGGGAGATACGAGCAGTACTTC. It specifies CASSTEGRYEQYF.

The rearrangement links TRBV10-2 to TRBJ2-7, with 10 bases identical to TRBD1. The V gene's germline CDR1 is WSHSY and CDR2 SAAADI. The V gene end was trimmed by 6 bases and the J gene end by 6 bases; junction bases not matched to a gene: 5. The CDR3 extends over 13 amino acids. The CDR3 loop is CASRGQGLIEQYF. CDR3 bases: TGCGCCAGCAGGGGACAGGGGTTAATCGAGCAGTACTTC.

The chain combines TRBV29-1 with TRBJ2-1, with 11 bases fitting TRBD2. The germline CDR1 and CDR2 sequences are SQVTM and ANQGSEA. J was trimmed by 4 bases and V by 5 bases; bases with no gene match: 1. This CDR3 has 13 amino acids. Here the CDR3 reads CSVTSGGYNEQFF. In nucleotides, the CDR3 is TGCAGCGTTACTAGCGGGGGTTACAATGAGCAGTTCTTC.

V usage is TRBV6-1 and J usage is TRBJ1-6; D unresolved. In germline, CDR1 is MNHNS, CDR2 SASEGT. The V gene lost 4 bases and the J gene lost 7 bases, with 5 bases spanning the gap. CDR3 length: 12 amino acids. The CDR3 protein is CASSGPNSPLHF. The CDR3 DNA sequence: TGTGCCAGCAGTGGTCCGAATTCACCCCTCCACTTT.

The chain is built from TRBV5-4 and TRBJ1-2; 9 bases line up with TRBD1. CDR1 is SGHNT and CDR2 is YYREEE in the germline V gene (reference sequence). The CDR3 has 15 amino acids. The V and J ends lost 0 bases and 3 bases, in that order; junction bases with no gene match: 3. In nucleotides, the CDR3 is TGTGCCAGCAGCTTGGGCCGGACAGGGGACTATGGCTACACCTTC. This sequence encodes CASSLGRTGDYGYTF.

The rearrangement links TRBV28 to TRBJ2-3; perhaps TRBD2 as D (5 bases). Germline lookup yields CDR1 MDHEN and CDR2 SYDVKM. The CDR3 totals 13 residues. V was trimmed by 3 bases and J by 5 bases, leaving 9 bases between them. CDR3 sequence (DNA): TGTGCCAGCAGTTTTTACCGGGGAGATACGCAGTATTTT. This encodes CASSFYRGDTQYF. Full variable domain (rest looked up from reference TRBV28 and TRBJ2-3): DVKVTQSSRYLVKRTGEKVFLECVQDMDHENMFWYRQDPGLGLRLIYFSYDVKMKEKGDIPEGYSVSREKKERFSLILESASTNQTSMYLCASSFYRGDTQYFGPGTRLTVL.

V is TRBV6-1 and J is TRBJ2-2; D might be TRBD1 (5 bases). CDR3 length: 13 residues. Deletions cut 6 bases from V and 5 bases from J, with 10 bases between. The V gene's germline CDR1 is MNHNS and CDR2 SASEGT. The chain's CDR3 is CASSEQGTGELFF. For the CDR3, the DNA is TGTGCCAGCAGCGAGCAGGGTACCGGGGAGCTGTTTTTT.

The chain is built from TRBV2 and TRBJ2-3, with no clear D. V lost 2 bases and J 2 bases, leaving 8 bases between the germline ends. The CDR3 runs 14 residues. Germline CDR1 reads SNHLY; CDR2 reads FYNNEI. CDR3 bases: TGTGCCAGCAGTGAACTGGGGATCACAGATACGCAGTATTTT. It is translated as CASSELGITDTQYF.

In this sample, this clone turned up once. The chain combines TRBV6-5 with TRBJ2-1; D possibly corresponds to TRBD2 (6 bases). Germline values: CDR1 MNHEY, CDR2 SVGAGI. The CDR3 spans 14 residues. The V and J ends lost 3 bases and 4 bases respectively, with 10 bases between them. The CDR3 DNA reads as TGTGCCAGCAGTTATCGGCGGGATTACAATGAGCAGTTCTTC. Its protein product is CASSYRRDYNEQFF.

This sequence joins TRBV2 and TRBJ2-7; D might be TRBD2 (6 bases). The CDR3 extends over 12 amino acids. V lost 7 bases to trimming and J lost 7 bases, with 14 bases between them. Germline V gives CDR1 SNHLY, CDR2 FYNNEI. Written as DNA, the CDR3 is TGTGCCAGCACCGCGGGGCCGGAGGAGCAGTACTTC. Encoded protein: CASTAGPEEQYF. Combining the CDR3 with reference TRBV2 and TRBJ2-7 gives the whole variable domain EPEVTQTPSHQVTQMGQEVILRCVPISNHLYFYWYRQILGQKVEFLVSFYNNEISEKSEIFDDQFSVERPDGSNFTLKIRSTKLEDSAMYFCASTAGPEEQYFGPGTRLTVT.